The 32 T cell receptor beta chains below all came from one sample that was sequenced in a study of neoadjuvant anti-PD-1 for oral cavity cancer. Time point reported: after neoadjuvant nivolumab, at surgical resection. TCRdb's copy holds only in-frame clones and misses some; the assay was immunoSEQ multiplex PCR. The profile shows fewer than 8,000 clones, roughly 62% of them singletons. The sequenced sample was PBMCs, obtained after nivolumab (anti-PD-1) treatment. The receptors come from a person aged 35 to 85 with oral cavity squamous cell carcinoma.

J is TRBJ1-3 and V is TRBV11-2; 8 nucleotides line up with TRBD1. The germline gives CDR1 SGHAT, CDR2 FQNNGV. The junction had 3 bases not matched to a gene; V was cut back by 5 bases and J by 3 bases. There are 14 residues in the CDR3. The CDR3 loop is CASSPDRVGNTIYF. The CDR3 DNA reads as TGTGCCAGCAGCCCGGACAGGGTTGGAAACACCATATATTTT.

The rearrangement joins TRBV5-1 to TRBJ1-4; 7 bases are a match to TRBD1. With V trimmed by 2 bases and J by 7 bases, 5 bases remained unmatched. This CDR3 contains 14 residues. CDR1 is SGHRS and CDR2 is YFSETQ in the germline V gene. The DNA of the CDR3 is TGCGCCAGCAGCTTCAGGGGGGAGGCTGAAAAACTGTTTTTT. Protein sequence: CASSFRGEAEKLFF.

The CDR3 bases are TGTGCAAGTCGCTTACTACAGGGGTGCTATGGCTACACCTTC. It translates to CASRLLQGCYGYTF. The rearrangement uses TRBV12-2 and TRBJ1-2; the table gives TRBD1 as D, unverified against the DNA. TRBV12-2 counts as a pseudogene. The CDR3 covers 14 residues.

The rearrangement uses TRBV2 and TRBJ2-3; D unclear. Germline loops: CDR1 SNHLY, CDR2 FYNNEI. The V and J ends lost 5 bases and 2 bases respectively, with 14 bases between them. CDR3 size: 15 residues. The CDR3 DNA sequence: TGTGCCAGCAGTCCTAGGACCTACAACACAGATACGCAGTATTTT. Protein sequence: CASSPRTYNTDTQYF.

The chain combines TRBV4-1 with TRBJ2-2; TRBD1 might be the D (6 bases). The ends were cut back, 1 base at V and 1 base at J, with 7 bases in the middle. CDR3 length equals 15 residues. Germline loops: CDR1 MGHRA, CDR2 YSYEKL. Written as DNA, the CDR3 is TGCGCCAGCAGCCAAGGGGGACAGAACACCGGGGAGCTGTTTTTT. Encoded protein: CASSQGGQNTGELFF.

This rearrangement joins TRBV6-6 to TRBJ1-2; weak D call: TRBD1 (6 bases). CDR1 and CDR2 (germline): MNHNY, SVGAGI (reference sequence). The V end was cut by 1 base, the J end by 7 bases, with 7 bases between. The CDR3 has 12 amino acids. CDR3 in amino acids: CASSYWGAGYTF. The CDR3, as DNA: TGTGCCAGCAGTTACTGGGGGGCTGGCTACACCTTC.

J is TRBJ2-7 and V is TRBV7-2; D gene ambiguous. The CDR3 consists of 14 residues. With 5 bases removed from V and 2 bases from J, the gap between germline ends came to 13 bases. Germline-derived CDR1 and CDR2 are SGHTA and FQGNSA. CDR3 sequence (DNA): TGTGCCAGCAGCCTACAGCTCGACGCCTACGAGCAGTACTTC. Amino acids: CASSLQLDAYEQYF.

The rearrangement joins TRBV7-2 to TRBJ2-7; no definite D call. The CDR3 contains 15 residues. The V and J ends lost 1 base and 2 bases respectively, with 12 bases between them. The germline CDR1 and CDR2 sequences are SGHTA and FQGNSA. CDR3 region: CASSLDPNPAYEQYF. In nucleotides, the CDR3 is TGTGCCAGCAGCTTAGACCCAAACCCAGCCTACGAGCAGTACTTC.

V is TRBV6-5 and J is TRBJ2-1; 7 nucleotides align to TRBD1. V shed 6 bases, J shed 4 bases, and the junction held 9 bases outside the gene matches. Per the germline V gene, CDR1 is MNHEY and CDR2 is SVGAGI. This CDR3 comprises 15 residues. The CDR3 loop reads CASRVTGQSYNEQFF. CDR3 DNA sequence: TGTGCCAGCAGAGTCACGGGACAGAGTTACAATGAGCAGTTCTTC.

This sequence joins TRBV9 and TRBJ2-3; D is unresolved. Germline V lookup: CDR1 SGDLS, CDR2 YYNGEE. V lost 1 base and J 1 base, leaving 7 bases between the germline ends. The CDR3 covers 14 residues. The DNA of the CDR3 is TGTGCCAGCAGCGTAACCCCGGGCACAGATACGCAGTATTTT. The encoded protein is CASSVTPGTDTQYF.

V usage is TRBV18 and J usage is TRBJ2-7; maybe TRBD1 (5 bases). The CDR3 is 15 residues long. Trimming cost V 0 bases and J 3 bases, with 12 bases left between them. Per the germline V gene, CDR1 is KGHSH and CDR2 is LQKENI. The CDR3 DNA reads TGTGCCAGCTCACCACCTGAAGGGCAGGGCTACGAGCAGTACTTC. Translated, it gives CASSPPEGQGYEQYF.

The rearrangement links TRBV19 to TRBJ2-7; D may be TRBD1 or TRBD2 (5 bases each). Trimming left V 6 bases short and J 2 bases short, with 14 bases between. CDR3 length: 14 amino acids. The germline V gene encodes CDR1 LNHDA and CDR2 SQIVND (reference sequence). CDR3 sequence: CASSSGTDPYEQYF. CDR3 nucleotide sequence: TGTGCCAGTAGCTCCGGGACGGACCCCTACGAGCAGTACTTC.

The sample holds a few counts of this clone. CDR3 in DNA: TGTGCCAGCAGCTTCCAACAGGGGTTTGTCGGAAACACCATATATTTT. It translates to CASSFQQGFVGNTIYF. The chain is built from TRBV11-2 and TRBJ1-3, with TRBD1 matching over 7 bases. The CDR3 runs 16 residues. The ends lost 3 bases at V and 4 bases at J; junction bases unmatched: 9. Germline V gene lookup returns CDR1 SGHAT and CDR2 FQNNGV. The whole variable domain, filled in from reference TRBV11-2 and TRBJ1-3, reads EAGVAQSPRYKIIEKRQSVAFWCNPISGHATLYWYQQILGQGPKLLIQFQNNGVVDDSQLPKDRFSAERLKGVDSTLKIQPAKLEDSAVYLCASSFQQGFVGNTIYFGEGSWLTVV.

The chain uses TRBV28 and TRBJ1-1; the match to TRBD1 covers 9 bases. Germline-derived CDR1 and CDR2 are MDHEN and SYDVKM. The CDR3 contains 16 residues. With 5 bases clipped from V and 4 bases from J, the junction kept 11 bases outside the gene matches. The CDR3 DNA follows: TGTGCCAGCAGTCCAATGAGGGGACAGGGCGTCACTGAAGCTTTCTTT. This codes for CASSPMRGQGVTEAFF.

In its sample, this clone was seen a few times. The chain is built from TRBV9 and TRBJ2-1, with 7 nucleotides matching TRBD2. The CDR3 sequence is 15 residues long. Germline V gene lookup returns CDR1 SGDLS and CDR2 YYNGEE. V gave up 0 bases and J gave up 3 bases; unmatched junction bases: 3. DNA of the CDR3: TGTGCCAGCAGCGTAGGTGGGGGGGACTACAATGAGCAGTTCTTC. Translated: CASSVGGGDYNEQFF.

This clone was seen only a few times. The rearrangement uses TRBV27 and TRBJ1-5; D is uncertain. Trimming took 7 bases from V and 5 from J, leaving 15 bases between them. Germline CDR1 reads MNHEY; CDR2 reads SMNVEV (reference sequence). The CDR3 loop spans 14 amino acids. The CDR3 reads CASKAGPRDQPQHF. The DNA for the CDR3 is TGTGCCAGCAAGGCAGGTCCTAGGGATCAGCCCCAGCATTTT.

This clone was seen a few times. CDR3 sequence reads: CASSPTGKGEKLFF. The CDR3 DNA reads TGTGCCAGCAGTCCCACAGGGAAAGGGGAAAAACTGTTTTTT. This sequence joins TRBV9 and TRBJ1-4; TRBD1 might be the D (6 bases). CDR1 and CDR2 (germline): SGDLS, YYNGEE. Trimming pared 5 bases from V and 8 bases from J, leaving 16 bases between. The CDR3 extends over 14 amino acids.

The chain joins TRBV5-5 to TRBJ1-1, with D maybe TRBD1 (6 bases). Trimming shortened V by 0 bases and J by 1 base, and 7 bases separated the two germline ends. The V gene's germline CDR1 is SGHKS and CDR2 YYEKEE (reference sequence). There are 14 residues in the CDR3. The CDR3 sequence: CASSLEGENTEAFF. In nucleotides, the CDR3 is TGTGCCAGCAGCTTGGAGGGGGAGAACACTGAAGCTTTCTTT.

This sequence joins TRBV4-3 and TRBJ1-1; D not certain. The CDR3 is 15 residues long. Germline V gives CDR1 LGHNA, CDR2 YSLEER. V lost 1 base and J 2 bases, leaving 11 bases between the germline ends. The CDR3 bases are TGCGCCAGCAGCCAAGCTACAGTCCCTAACACTGAAGCTTTCTTT. This translates into CASSQATVPNTEAFF.

The chain combines TRBV6-5 with TRBJ2-3, with TRBD1 as a possible D gene (5 bases). Trimming shortened V by 6 bases and J by 0 bases, and 13 bases separated the two germline ends. The V gene's germline CDR1 is MNHEY and CDR2 SVGAGI. The CDR3 contains 15 residues. CDR3 protein: CASSQMAGSTDTQYF. Here the CDR3 DNA reads TGTGCCAGCAGCCAGATGGCAGGGAGCACAGATACGCAGTATTTT.

The chain uses TRBV11-2 and TRBJ1-6; D may be TRBD1 (5 bases). The CDR3 length is 16 residues. Germline V CDR1 and CDR2: SGHAT, FQNNGV. V lost 0 bases to trimming and J lost 5 bases, with 11 bases between them. The CDR3 reads CASSLEPGPNNSPLHF. The CDR3 DNA follows: TGTGCCAGCAGCTTAGAGCCGGGACCCAATAATTCACCCCTCCACTTT.

The chain employs TRBV21-1 and TRBJ1-2. TRBV21-1 is a pseudogene segment. The CDR3 spans 16 residues. The CDR3 DNA reads as TGTGCCAGCAGCAAAGAAGGGTGGGGGGCCAACTATGGCTACACCTTC. Amino acid sequence: CASSKEGWGANYGYTF.

The chain couples TRBV19 to TRBJ1-5, with TRBD1 matching 7 bases. This CDR3 region has 14 residues. Trimming at V came to 1 base and at J to 7 bases, leaving 4 bases not matched to a gene. Per the germline V gene, CDR1 is LNHDA and CDR2 is SQIVND (reference sequence). The CDR3 sequence is CASSIVGGGQPQHF. CDR3 DNA sequence: TGTGCCAGTAGTATAGTAGGAGGGGGCCAGCCCCAGCATTTT.

This sequence joins TRBV7-2 and TRBJ2-3; weak D call: TRBD1 (6 bases). Looked up from germline, CDR1 is SGHTA and CDR2 is FQGNSA. Trimming stripped 4 bases from V and 2 bases from J, with 10 bases between. CDR3 size: 14 residues. This CDR3 reads CASSSDSYTDTQYF. In DNA, the CDR3 is TGTGCCAGCAGCTCGGACAGTTACACAGATACGCAGTATTTT.

This sequence joins TRBV11-3 and TRBJ1-1; no definite D call. V shed 0 bases and J shed 1 base, with 6 bases lying between them. Germline lookup yields CDR1 SGHNT and CDR2 YENEEA. This CDR3 contains 14 residues. CDR3 region: CASSLEGRNTEAFF. The CDR3 DNA reads as TGTGCCAGCAGCTTAGAGGGCCGGAACACTGAAGCTTTCTTT.

This clone has more than one count but fewer than ten. J is TRBJ1-4 and V is TRBV19; weak D call: TRBD1 (6 bases). CDR1 is LNHDA, CDR2 SQIVND, per germline (reference sequence). CDR3 length: 14 amino acids. Trimming pared 7 bases from V and 8 bases from J, leaving 17 bases between. The CDR3 DNA is TGTGCCAGTACCACGGACAGTCTACGGGAAAAACTGTTTTTT. Translated: CASTTDSLREKLFF.

The chain combines TRBV19 with TRBJ1-2; 8 bases line up with TRBD1. The germline V gene has CDR1 LNHDA and CDR2 SQIVND (reference sequence). Germline trimming cut 7 bases from V and 4 bases from J; bases unmatched to any gene: 5. The CDR3 runs 13 residues. The CDR3: CASKPGQVYGYTF. The CDR3 DNA is TGTGCCAGTAAACCGGGACAGGTCTATGGCTACACCTTC.

This chain joins TRBV4-1 and TRBJ1-4; TRBD1 agrees at 11 bases. This CDR3 is built from 16 residues. Per the germline V gene, CDR1 is MGHRA and CDR2 is YSYEKL. Trimming took 4 bases from V and 5 from J; bases not matched to a gene: 6. The CDR3 bases are TGCGCCAGCAGCCGAGGGACAGGGGGAACGAATGAAAAACTGTTTTTT. It codes for CASSRGTGGTNEKLFF.

This clone was counted a few times. The chain recombines TRBV7-8 with TRBJ1-1; the D is unclear. Germline CDR1 is SGHVS and CDR2 is FQNEAQ. This CDR3 is built from 12 residues. Trimming shortened V by 5 bases and J by 0 bases, and 4 bases separated the two germline ends. DNA of the CDR3: TGTGCCAGCAGCCGATTGAACACTGAAGCTTTCTTT. Protein: CASSRLNTEAFF.

There are a few counts of this clone. The chain carries TRBV6-5 and TRBJ2-2; TRBD1 matches 9 bases. The V segment lost 4 bases and the J segment 5 bases; nucleotides outside the gene matches: 5. CDR1 is MNHEY, CDR2 SVGAGI, per germline. The CDR3 length is 15 residues. CDR3 region: CASSSTGGITGELFF. The CDR3 region has the DNA TGTGCCAGCAGTTCGACAGGGGGGATTACCGGGGAGCTGTTTTTT.

The V and J genes are TRBV4-3 and TRBJ2-3; 7 nucleotides align to TRBD2. The CDR3 has 17 amino acids. V trimming: 4 bases; J trimming: 2 bases; junction bases outside the gene matches: 12. Germline lookup yields CDR1 LGHNA and CDR2 YSLEER. CDR3 coding DNA: TGCGCCAGCAGCCCGAATGCCGGGACTACTCACACAGATACGCAGTATTTT. Translation gives CASSPNAGTTHTDTQYF.

This clone has only one observation. V usage is TRBV29-1 and J usage is TRBJ1-3; perhaps TRBD1 as D (6 bases). Trimming took off 3 bases at V and 4 bases at J, with 10 bases between the two ends. The CDR3 has 13 residues. CDR1 is SQVTM and CDR2 is ANQGSEA in the germline V gene. The CDR3 nucleotides are TGCAGCGTTGATCAGACAGGAGGAAACACCATATATTTT. Residues: CSVDQTGGNTIYF.